What follows describes a single T cell receptor (beta chain). Random hexamers were used to reverse transcribe 0.5 to 1 ug of RNA. One entry per CDR3 protein, called by TCRdb with MiXCR from the immunoSEQ multiplex PCR reads. The sample holds 77,000 or so distinct CDR3 sequences, approximately 94% seen once. These data originate in a study of CD8 T cells in Susac syndrome. Input material: CD4+ T cells from PBMCs. The receptor's source is a human donor with Susac syndrome.

The CDR3 is CASGDVGTGELFF. CDR3 DNA: TGCGCCAGCGGGGATGTGGGAACCGGGGAGCTGTTTTTT. The chain links TRBV10-2 to TRBJ2-2; D gene ambiguous. Germline V lookup: CDR1 WSHSY, CDR2 SAAADI. V was cut by 8 bases and J by 5 bases, with 12 bases left in between. This CDR3 spans 13 amino acids.